This T cell receptor beta chain is drawn from a study of technical replicates of blood from several donors. The V segment lost 4 bases and the J segment 0 bases; nucleotides outside the gene matches: 2. The CDR3 covers 13 residues. The germline gives CDR1 GTSNPN, CDR2 SVGIG (reference sequence). Profiled with immunoSEQ multiplex PCR; TCRdb holds only in-frame clones, not every one. The data show about 82,000 clones, with approximately 96% seen just once and around 0.35% held by the top ten. This receptor was taken from a human donor in good health. This chain joins TRBV30 and TRBJ1-1, with 7 positions matching TRBD1. The sample comprised T cells isolated from PBMCs. The CDR3 DNA is TGTGCCTGGAAGGGGGCGGTGAACACTGAAGCTTTCTTT. Translating it yields CAWKGAVNTEAFF.